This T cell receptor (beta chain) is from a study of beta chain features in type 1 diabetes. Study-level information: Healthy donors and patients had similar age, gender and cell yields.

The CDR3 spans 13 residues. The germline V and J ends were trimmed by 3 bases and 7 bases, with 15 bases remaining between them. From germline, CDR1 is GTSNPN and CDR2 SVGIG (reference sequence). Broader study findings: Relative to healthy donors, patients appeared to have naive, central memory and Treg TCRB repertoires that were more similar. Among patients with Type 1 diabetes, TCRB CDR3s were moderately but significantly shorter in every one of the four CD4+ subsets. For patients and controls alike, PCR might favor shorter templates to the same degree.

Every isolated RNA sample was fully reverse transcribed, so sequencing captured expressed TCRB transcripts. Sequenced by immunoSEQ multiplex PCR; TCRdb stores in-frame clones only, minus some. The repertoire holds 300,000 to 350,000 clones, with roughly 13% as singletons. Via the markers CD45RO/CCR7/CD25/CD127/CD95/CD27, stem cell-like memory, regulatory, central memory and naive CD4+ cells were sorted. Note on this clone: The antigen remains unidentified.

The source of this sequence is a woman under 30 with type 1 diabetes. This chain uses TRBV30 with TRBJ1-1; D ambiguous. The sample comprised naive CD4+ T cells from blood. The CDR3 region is CAWRSTTPLEAFF. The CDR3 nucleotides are TGTGCCTGGAGGTCAACGACACCCCTTGAAGCTTTCTTT.